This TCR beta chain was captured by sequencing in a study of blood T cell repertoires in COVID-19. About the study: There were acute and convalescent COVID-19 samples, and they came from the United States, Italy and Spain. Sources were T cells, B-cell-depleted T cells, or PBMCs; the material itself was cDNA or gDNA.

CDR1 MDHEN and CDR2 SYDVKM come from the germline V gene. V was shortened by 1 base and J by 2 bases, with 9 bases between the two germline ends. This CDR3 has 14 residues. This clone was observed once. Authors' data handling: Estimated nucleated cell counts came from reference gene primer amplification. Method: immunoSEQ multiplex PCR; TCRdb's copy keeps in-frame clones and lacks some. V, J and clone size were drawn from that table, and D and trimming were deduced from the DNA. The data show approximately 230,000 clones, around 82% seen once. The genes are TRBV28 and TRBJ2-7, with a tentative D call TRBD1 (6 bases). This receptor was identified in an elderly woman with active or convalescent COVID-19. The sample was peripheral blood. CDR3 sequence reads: CASSLSGQPYEQYF. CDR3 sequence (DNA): TGTGCCAGCAGTTTATCGGGACAACCCTACGAGCAGTACTTC.